This T cell receptor beta chain is from a study of OX40 agonist ivuxolimab in advanced cancers. Assay: immunoSEQ multiplex PCR; the TCRdb copy retains only in-frame clones and omits some. The sample records tens of thousands of clones, around 88% being singletons. There are 16 residues in the CDR3. Germline assignment: CDR1 SGHTA and CDR2 FQGNSA. V lost 2 bases and J lost 0, with 8 bases in between. Sequenced material: CD4+ or CD8+ T cells sorted from blood, taken in a trial of the OX40 agonist ivuxolimab. The gene calls are TRBV7-2 and TRBJ2-6, with D possibly TRBD2 on 6 matching bases. The receptor was isolated from an adult with an advanced solid tumor such as melanoma, head and neck, liver or kidney cancer. CDR3 nucleotides: TGTGCCAGCAGCTTAAACGGGGGCTCTGGGGCCAACGTCCTGACTTTC. Residues: CASSLNGGSGANVLTF.